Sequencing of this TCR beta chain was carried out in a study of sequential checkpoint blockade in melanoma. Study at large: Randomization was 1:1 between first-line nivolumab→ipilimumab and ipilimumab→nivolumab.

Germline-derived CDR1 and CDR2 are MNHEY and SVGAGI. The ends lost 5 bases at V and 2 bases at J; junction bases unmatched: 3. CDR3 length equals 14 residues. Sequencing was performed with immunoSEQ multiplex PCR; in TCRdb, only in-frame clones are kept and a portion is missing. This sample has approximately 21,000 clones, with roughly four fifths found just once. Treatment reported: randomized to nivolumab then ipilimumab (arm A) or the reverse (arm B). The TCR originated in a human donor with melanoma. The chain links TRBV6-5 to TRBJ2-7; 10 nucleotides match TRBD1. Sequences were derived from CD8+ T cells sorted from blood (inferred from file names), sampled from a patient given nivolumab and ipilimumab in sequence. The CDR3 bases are TGTGCCAGCAGTCTAGGACAGGGGGCCTACGAGCAGTACTTC. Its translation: CASSLGQGAYEQYF.